The source of this TCR beta chain is a study of response to subunit inactivated influenza vaccine. Points from the study as a whole: Each seasonal influenza vaccination, the authors suggested, recruits few new T cells.

Regarding this clonotype: Its matching antigen is unknown.

The CDR3 spans 13 residues. TCRdb re-called the RT-PCR reads through MiXCR, storing one row per CDR3 protein. This table holds about 160,000 distinct CDR3 sequences, about 10% found once. The specimen comprised CD8+ T cells sorted from PBMCs, sampled 23 to 25 months after vaccination. The sequence was obtained from a man in his fifties or sixties who received an inactivated influenza vaccine. The rearrangement uses TRBV12-3 or TRBV12-4 and TRBJ2-1; possible D gene TRBD2, 6 bases. CDR3 nucleotides: TGTGCTCTCAGGGACTCAGGCTACAATGAGCAGTTCTTC. Protein: CALRDSGYNEQFF.